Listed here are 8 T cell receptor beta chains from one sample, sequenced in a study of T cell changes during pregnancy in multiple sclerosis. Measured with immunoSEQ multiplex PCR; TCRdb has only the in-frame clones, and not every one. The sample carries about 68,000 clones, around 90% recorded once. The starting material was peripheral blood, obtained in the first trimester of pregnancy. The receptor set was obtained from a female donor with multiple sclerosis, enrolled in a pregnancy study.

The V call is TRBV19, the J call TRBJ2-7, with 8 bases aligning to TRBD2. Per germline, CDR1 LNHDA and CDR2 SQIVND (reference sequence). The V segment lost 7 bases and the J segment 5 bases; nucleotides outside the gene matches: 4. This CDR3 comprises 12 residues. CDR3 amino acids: CASTNGGDEQYF. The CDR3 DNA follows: TGTGCCAGTACCAACGGGGGGGACGAGCAGTACTTC.

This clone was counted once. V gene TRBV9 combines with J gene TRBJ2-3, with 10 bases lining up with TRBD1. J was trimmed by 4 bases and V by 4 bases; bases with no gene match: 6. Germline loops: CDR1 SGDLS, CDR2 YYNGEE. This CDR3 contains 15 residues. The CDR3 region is CASSYRGTGADTQYF. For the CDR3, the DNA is TGTGCCAGCAGCTACCGGGGGACAGGGGCAGATACGCAGTATTTT.

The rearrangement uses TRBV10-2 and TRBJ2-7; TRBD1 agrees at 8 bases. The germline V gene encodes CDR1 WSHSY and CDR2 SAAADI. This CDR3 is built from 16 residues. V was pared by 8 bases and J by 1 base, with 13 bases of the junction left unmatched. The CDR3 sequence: CASGTFTGGLSYEQYF. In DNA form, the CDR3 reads TGCGCCAGCGGCACCTTTACAGGGGGTTTGTCCTACGAGCAGTACTTC.

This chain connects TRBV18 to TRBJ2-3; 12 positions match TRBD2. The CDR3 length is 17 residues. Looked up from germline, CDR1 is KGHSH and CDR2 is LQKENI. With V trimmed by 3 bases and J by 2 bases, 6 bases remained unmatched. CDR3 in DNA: TGTGCCAGCTCACCGACTAGCGGGAGATCGGCCACAGATACGCAGTATTTT. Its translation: CASSPTSGRSATDTQYF.

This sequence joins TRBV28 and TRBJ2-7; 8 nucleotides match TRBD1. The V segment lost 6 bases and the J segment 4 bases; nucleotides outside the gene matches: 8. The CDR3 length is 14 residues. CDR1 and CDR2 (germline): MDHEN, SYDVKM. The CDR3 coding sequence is TGTGCCAGCAGCGGACAGGGAGGAGTGTACGAGCAGTACTTC. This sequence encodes CASSGQGGVYEQYF.

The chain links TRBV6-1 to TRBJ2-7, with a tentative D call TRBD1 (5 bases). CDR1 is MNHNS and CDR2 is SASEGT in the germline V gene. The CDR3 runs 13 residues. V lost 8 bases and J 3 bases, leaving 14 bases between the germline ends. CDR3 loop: CASPSDTHYEQYF. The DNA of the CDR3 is TGTGCCAGCCCGTCGGACACCCACTACGAGCAGTACTTC.

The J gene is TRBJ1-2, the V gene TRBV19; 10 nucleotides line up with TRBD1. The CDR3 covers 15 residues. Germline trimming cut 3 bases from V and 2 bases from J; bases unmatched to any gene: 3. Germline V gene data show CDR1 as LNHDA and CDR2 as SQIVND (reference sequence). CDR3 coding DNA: TGTGCCAGTAGTATGACAGGGGGCGGGAACTATGGCTACACCTTC. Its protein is CASSMTGGGNYGYTF. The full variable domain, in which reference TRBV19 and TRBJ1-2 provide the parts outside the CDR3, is DGGITQSPKYLFRKEGQNVTLSCEQNLNHDAMYWYRQDPGQGLRLIYYSQIVNDFQKGDIAEGYSVSREKKESFPLTVTSAQKNPTAFYLCASSMTGGGNYGYTFGSGTRLTVV.

The CDR3 DNA is TGTGCCAGCAGCCCGGGGACTAGCGGGAACACAGATACGCAGTATTTT. Translation: CASSPGTSGNTDTQYF. The genes are TRBV5-4 and TRBJ2-3, with 13 bases matching TRBD2. Germline V gene sequence: CDR1 SGHNT, CDR2 YYREEE (reference sequence). The CDR3 is made up of 16 amino acids. The V and J ends lost 4 bases and 2 bases, in that order; junction bases with no gene match: 4. The full variable domain, rest sourced from reference TRBV5-4 and TRBJ2-3, is ETGVTQSPTHLIKTRGQQVTLRCSSQSGHNTVSWYQQALGQGPQFIFQYYREEENGRGNFPPRFSGLQFPNYSSELNVNALELDDSALYLCASSPGTSGNTDTQYFGPGTRLTVL.